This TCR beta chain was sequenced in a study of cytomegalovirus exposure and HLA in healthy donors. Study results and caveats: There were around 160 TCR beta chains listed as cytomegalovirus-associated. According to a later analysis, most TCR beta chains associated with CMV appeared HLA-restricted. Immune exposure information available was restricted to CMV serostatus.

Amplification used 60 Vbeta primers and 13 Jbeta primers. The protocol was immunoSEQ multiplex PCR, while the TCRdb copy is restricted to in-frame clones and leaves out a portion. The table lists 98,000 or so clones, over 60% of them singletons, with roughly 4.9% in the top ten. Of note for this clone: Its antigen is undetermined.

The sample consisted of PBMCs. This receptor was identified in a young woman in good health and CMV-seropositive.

In DNA, the CDR3 is TGCGCCAGCAGCTTTGACGGCTACAGGACCTACGAGCAGTACTTC. It is translated as CASSFDGYRTYEQYF. The chain joins TRBV5-1 to TRBJ2-7; maybe TRBD1 (5 bases). Germline CDR1 and CDR2: SGHRS and YFSETQ. V gave up 2 bases and J gave up 2 bases, with 14 bases separating them. The CDR3 totals 15 residues.